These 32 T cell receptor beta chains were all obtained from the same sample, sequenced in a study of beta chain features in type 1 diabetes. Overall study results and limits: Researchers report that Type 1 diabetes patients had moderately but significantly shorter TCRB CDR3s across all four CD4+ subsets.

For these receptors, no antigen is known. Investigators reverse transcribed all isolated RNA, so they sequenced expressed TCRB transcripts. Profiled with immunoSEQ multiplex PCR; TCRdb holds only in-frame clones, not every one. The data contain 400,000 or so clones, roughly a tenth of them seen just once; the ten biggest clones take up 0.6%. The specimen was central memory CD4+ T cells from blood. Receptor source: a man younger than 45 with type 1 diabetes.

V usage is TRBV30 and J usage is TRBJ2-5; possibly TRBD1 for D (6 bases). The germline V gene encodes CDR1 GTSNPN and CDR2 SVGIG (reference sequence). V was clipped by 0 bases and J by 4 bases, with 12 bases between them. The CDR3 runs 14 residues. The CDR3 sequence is CAWSVPPRGETQYF. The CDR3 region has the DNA TGTGCCTGGAGTGTACCTCCCAGGGGAGAGACCCAGTACTTC.

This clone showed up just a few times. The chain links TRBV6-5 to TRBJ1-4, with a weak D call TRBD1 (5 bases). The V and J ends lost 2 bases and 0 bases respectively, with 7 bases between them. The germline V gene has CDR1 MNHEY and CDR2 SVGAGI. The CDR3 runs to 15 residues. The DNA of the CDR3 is TGTGCCAGCAGTTACGGGGGTGCAACTAATGAAAAACTGTTTTTT. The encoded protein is CASSYGGATNEKLFF.

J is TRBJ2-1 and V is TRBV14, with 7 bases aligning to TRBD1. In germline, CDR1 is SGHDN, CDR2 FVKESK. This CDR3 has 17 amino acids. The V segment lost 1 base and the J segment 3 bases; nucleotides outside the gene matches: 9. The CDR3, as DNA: TGTGCCAGCAGCCAAGGACCCAGGACAGGCAACTACAATGAGCAGTTCTTC. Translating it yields CASSQGPRTGNYNEQFF. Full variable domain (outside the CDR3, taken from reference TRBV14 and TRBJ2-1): EAGVTQFPSHSVIEKGQTVTLRCDPISGHDNLYWYRRVMGKEIKFLLHFVKESKQDESGMPNNRFLAERTGGTYSTLKVQPAELEDSGVYFCASSQGPRTGNYNEQFFGPGTRLTVL.

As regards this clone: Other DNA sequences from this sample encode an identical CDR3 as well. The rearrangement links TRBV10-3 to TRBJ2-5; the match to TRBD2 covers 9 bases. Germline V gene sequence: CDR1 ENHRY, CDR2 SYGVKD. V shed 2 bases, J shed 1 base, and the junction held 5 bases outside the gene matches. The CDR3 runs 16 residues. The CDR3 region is CAISEGLAGPQETQYF. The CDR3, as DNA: TGTGCCATCAGTGAGGGGCTAGCGGGGCCCCAAGAGACCCAGTACTTC.

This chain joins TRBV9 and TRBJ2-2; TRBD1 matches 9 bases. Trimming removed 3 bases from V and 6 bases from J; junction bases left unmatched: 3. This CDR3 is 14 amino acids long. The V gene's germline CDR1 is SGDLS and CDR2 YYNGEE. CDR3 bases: TGTGCCAGCAGCGCTAGGACAGGGGCCGGGGAGCTGTTTTTT. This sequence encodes CASSARTGAGELFF. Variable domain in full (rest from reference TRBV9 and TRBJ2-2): DSGVTQTPKHLITATGQRVTLRCSPRSGDLSVYWYQQSLDQGLQFLIQYYNGEERAKGNILERFSAQQFPDLHSELNLSSLELGDSALYFCASSARTGAGELFFGEGSRLTVL.

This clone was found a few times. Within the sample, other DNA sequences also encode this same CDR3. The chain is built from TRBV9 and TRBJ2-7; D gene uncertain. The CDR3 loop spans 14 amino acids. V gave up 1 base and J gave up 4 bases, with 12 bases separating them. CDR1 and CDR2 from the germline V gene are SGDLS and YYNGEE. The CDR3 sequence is CASSVSGQGYEQYF. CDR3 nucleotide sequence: TGTGCCAGCAGCGTATCCGGGCAAGGTTACGAGCAGTACTTC.

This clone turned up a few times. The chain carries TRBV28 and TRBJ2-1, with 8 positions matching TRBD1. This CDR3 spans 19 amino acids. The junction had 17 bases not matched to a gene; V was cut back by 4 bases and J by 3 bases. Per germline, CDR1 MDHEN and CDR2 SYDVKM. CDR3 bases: TGTGCCAGCAGTTCCCTGATACGACAGGGGACGTCAGGCTACAATGAGCAGTTCTTC. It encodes CASSSLIRQGTSGYNEQFF. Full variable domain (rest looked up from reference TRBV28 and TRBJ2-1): DVKVTQSSRYLVKRTGEKVFLECVQDMDHENMFWYRQDPGLGLRLIYFSYDVKMKEKGDIPEGYSVSREKKERFSLILESASTNQTSMYLCASSSLIRQGTSGYNEQFFGPGTRLTVL.

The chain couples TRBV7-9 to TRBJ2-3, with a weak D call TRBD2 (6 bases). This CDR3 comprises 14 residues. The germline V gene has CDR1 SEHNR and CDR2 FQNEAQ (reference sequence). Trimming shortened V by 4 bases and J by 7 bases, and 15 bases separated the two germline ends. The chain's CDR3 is CASSYASVGYTQYF. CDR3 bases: TGTGCCAGCAGCTATGCTAGCGTTGGTTATACGCAGTATTTT.

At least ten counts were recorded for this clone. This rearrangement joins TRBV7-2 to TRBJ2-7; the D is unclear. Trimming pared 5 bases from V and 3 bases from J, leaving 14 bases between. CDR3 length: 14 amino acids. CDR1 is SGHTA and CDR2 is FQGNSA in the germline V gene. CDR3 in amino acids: CASSQTAYGYEQYF. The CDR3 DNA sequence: TGTGCCAGCAGCCAAACCGCTTACGGCTACGAGCAGTACTTC. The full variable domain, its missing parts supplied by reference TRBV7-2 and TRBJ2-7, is GAGVSQSPSNKVTEKGKDVELRCDPISGHTALYWYRQSLGQGLEFLIYFQGNSAPDKSGLPSDRFSAERTGGSVSTLTIQRTQQEDSAVYLCASSQTAYGYEQYFGPGTRLTVT.

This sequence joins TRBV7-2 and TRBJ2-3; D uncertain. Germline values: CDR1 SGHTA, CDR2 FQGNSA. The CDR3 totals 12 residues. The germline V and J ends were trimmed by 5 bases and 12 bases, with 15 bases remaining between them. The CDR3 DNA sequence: TGTGCCAGCAGCCCAGAGGTTGGGTTCCAGTATTTT. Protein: CASSPEVGFQYF.

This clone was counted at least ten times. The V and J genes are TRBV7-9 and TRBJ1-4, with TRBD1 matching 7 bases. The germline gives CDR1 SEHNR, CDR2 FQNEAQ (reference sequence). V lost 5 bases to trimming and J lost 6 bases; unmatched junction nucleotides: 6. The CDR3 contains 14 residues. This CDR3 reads CASSLGTADEKLFF. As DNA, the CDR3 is TGTGCCAGCAGCCTCGGGACAGCGGATGAAAAACTGTTTTTT.

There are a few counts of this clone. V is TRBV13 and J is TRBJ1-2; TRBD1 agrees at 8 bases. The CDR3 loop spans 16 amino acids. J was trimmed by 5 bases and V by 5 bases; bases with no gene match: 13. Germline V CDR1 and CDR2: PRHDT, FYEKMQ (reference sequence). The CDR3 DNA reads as TGTGCCAGCAGCCCAAAGGGACAGGAATTAACATATGGCTACACCTTC. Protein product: CASSPKGQELTYGYTF.

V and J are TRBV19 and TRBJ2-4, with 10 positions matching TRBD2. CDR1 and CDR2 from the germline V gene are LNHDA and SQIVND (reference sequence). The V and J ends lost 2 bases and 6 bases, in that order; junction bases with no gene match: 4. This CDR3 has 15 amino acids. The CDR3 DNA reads TGTGCCAGTAGTATAACGGGGACTAGCGTAAACATTCAGTACTTC. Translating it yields CASSITGTSVNIQYF.

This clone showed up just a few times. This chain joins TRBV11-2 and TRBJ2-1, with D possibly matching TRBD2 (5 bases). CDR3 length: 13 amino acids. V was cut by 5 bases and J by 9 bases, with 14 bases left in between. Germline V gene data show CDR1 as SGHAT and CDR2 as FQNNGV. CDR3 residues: CASSPDISAEQFF. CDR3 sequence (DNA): TGTGCCAGCAGCCCAGACATTAGCGCTGAGCAGTTCTTC.

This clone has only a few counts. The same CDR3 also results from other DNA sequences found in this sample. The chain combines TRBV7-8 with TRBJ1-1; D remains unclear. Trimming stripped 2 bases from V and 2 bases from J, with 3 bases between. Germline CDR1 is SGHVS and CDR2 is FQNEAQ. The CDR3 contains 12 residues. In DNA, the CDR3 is TGTGCCAGCAGCTTACTAAACACTGAAGCTTTCTTT. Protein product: CASSLLNTEAFF.

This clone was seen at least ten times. The CDR3 is CASSQDGSTDTQYF. The CDR3 DNA sequence: TGCGCCAGCAGCCAAGATGGGAGCACAGATACGCAGTATTTT. The V call is TRBV4-3, the J call TRBJ2-3; D remains ambiguous. Germline assignment: CDR1 LGHNA and CDR2 YSLEER. This CDR3 comprises 14 residues. Trimming stripped 0 bases from V and 0 bases from J, with 4 bases between.

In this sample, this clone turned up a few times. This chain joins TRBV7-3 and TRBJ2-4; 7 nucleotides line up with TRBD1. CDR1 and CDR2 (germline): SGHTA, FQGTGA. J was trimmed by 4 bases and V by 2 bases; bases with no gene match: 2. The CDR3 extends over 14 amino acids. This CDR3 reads CASSLLTGKNIQYF. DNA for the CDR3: TGTGCCAGCAGCTTATTGACAGGGAAAAACATTCAGTACTTC.

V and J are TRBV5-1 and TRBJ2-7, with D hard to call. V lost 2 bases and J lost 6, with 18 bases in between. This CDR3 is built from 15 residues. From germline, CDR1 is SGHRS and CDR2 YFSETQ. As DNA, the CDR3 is TGCGCCAGCAGCTTACACCCAATGAGCCGACCCGAGCAGTACTTC. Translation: CASSLHPMSRPEQYF.

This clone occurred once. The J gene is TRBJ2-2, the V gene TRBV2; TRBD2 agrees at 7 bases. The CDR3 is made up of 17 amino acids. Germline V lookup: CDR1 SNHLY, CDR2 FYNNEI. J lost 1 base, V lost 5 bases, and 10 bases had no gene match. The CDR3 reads CASSPEGLAENTGELFF. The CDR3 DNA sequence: TGTGCCAGCAGTCCCGAGGGGCTAGCGGAGAACACCGGGGAGCTGTTTTTT.

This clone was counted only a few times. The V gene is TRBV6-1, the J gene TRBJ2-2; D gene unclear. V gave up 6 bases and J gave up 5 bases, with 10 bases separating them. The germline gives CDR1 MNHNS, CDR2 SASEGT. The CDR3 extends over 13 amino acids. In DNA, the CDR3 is TGTGCCAGCAGCGTTAGTGTAACCGGGGAGCTGTTTTTT. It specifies CASSVSVTGELFF.

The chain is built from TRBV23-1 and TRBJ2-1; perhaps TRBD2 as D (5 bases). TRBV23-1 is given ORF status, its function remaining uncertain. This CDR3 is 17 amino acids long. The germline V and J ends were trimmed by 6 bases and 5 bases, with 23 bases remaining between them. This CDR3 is CASSQVVLLVGDNEQFF. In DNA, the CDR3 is TGCGCCAGCAGCCAAGTAGTTCTACTAGTTGGGGACAATGAGCAGTTCTTC.

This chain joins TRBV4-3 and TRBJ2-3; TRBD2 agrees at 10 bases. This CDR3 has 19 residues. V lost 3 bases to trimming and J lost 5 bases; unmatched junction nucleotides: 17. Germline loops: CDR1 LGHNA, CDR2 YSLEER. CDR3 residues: CASSQLPSSGSGPEDTQYF. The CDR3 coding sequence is TGCGCCAGCAGCCAGTTACCCTCTAGCGGGAGCGGACCGGAAGATACGCAGTATTTT.

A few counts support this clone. The chain's CDR3 is CAISEGTTDTEAFF. As DNA, the CDR3 is TGTGCCATCAGTGAGGGGACAACAGACACTGAAGCTTTCTTT. The chain links TRBV10-3 to TRBJ1-1; a possible D gene is TRBD1 (6 bases). The CDR3 loop spans 14 amino acids. Germline values: CDR1 ENHRY, CDR2 SYGVKD. V was clipped by 2 bases and J by 3 bases, with 10 bases between them.

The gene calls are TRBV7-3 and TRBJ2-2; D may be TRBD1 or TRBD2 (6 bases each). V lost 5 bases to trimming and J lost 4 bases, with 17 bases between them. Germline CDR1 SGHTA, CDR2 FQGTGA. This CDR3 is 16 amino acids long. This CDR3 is CASSTQSGASTGELFF. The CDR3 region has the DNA TGTGCCAGCAGCACTCAATCGGGGGCTAGCACCGGGGAGCTGTTTTTT.

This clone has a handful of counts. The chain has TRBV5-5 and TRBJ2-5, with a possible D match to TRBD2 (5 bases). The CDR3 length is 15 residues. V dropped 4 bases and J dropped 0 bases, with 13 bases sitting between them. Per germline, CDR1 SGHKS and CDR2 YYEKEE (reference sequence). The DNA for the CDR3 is TGTGCCAGCAGCCGCCCTGGAGGAAACCAAGAGACCCAGTACTTC. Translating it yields CASSRPGGNQETQYF.

CDR3 coding DNA: TGCGCCAGCAGCTTGGGATCGACTGCCTCCTCGGGAGAGACCCAGTACTTC. Its translation: CASSLGSTASSGETQYF. V is TRBV5-1 and J is TRBJ2-5; no clear D. The CDR3 has 17 amino acids. From germline, CDR1 is SGHRS and CDR2 YFSETQ. V was trimmed by 0 bases and J by 4 bases, leaving 19 bases between them.

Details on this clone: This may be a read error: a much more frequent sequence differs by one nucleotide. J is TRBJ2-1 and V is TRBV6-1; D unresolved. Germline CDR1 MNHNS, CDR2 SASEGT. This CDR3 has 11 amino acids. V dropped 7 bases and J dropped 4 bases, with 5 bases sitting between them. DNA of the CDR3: TGTGCCAGCACTAGGTACAATGAGCAGTTCTTC. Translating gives CASTRYNEQFF.

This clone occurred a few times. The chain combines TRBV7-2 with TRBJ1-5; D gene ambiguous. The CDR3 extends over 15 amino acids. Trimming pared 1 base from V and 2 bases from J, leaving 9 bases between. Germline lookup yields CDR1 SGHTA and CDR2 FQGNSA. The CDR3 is CASSLEGIGNQPQHF. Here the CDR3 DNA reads TGTGCCAGCAGCTTAGAGGGAATCGGCAATCAGCCCCAGCATTTT.

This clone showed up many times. The CDR3 DNA reads TGTGCCAGCCGGAGGGGGGAACCCCCAGATACGCAGTATTTT. Protein sequence: CASRRGEPPDTQYF. The rearrangement uses TRBV2 and TRBJ2-3; D tentatively reads TRBD1 or TRBD2 (6 bases each). Germline V lookup: CDR1 SNHLY, CDR2 FYNNEI. The CDR3 loop spans 14 amino acids. Trimming cost V 8 bases and J 4 bases, with 16 bases left between them.

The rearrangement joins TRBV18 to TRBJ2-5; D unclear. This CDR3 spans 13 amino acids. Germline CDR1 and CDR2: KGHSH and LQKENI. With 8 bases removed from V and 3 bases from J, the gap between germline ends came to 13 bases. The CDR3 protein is CASTPGAEETQYF. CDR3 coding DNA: TGTGCCAGCACCCCCGGAGCCGAAGAGACCCAGTACTTC.

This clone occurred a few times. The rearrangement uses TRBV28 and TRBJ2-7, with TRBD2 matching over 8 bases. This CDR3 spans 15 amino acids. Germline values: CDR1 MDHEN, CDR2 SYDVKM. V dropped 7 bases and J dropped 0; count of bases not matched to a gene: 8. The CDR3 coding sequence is TGTGCCAGCACCCTGGGGGGGACTAGCTCCTACGAGCAGTACTTC. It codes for CASTLGGTSSYEQYF.

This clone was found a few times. The CDR3 DNA reads as TGCAGCGTTGTCCCGGGACAGGGGTATGGCTACACCTTC. As protein: CSVVPGQGYGYTF. This rearrangement joins TRBV29-1 to TRBJ1-2; 10 bases are shared with TRBD1. Per the germline V gene, CDR1 is SQVTM and CDR2 is ANQGSEA. The CDR3 is 13 residues long. V gave up 4 bases and J gave up 5 bases; unmatched junction bases: 4. Complete variable domain (other parts from reference TRBV29-1 and TRBJ1-2): SAVISQKPSRDICQRGTSLTIQCQVDSQVTMMFWYRQQPGQSLTLIATANQGSEATYESGFVIDKFPISRPNLTFSTLTVSNMSPEDSSIYLCSVVPGQGYGYTFGSGTRLTVV.